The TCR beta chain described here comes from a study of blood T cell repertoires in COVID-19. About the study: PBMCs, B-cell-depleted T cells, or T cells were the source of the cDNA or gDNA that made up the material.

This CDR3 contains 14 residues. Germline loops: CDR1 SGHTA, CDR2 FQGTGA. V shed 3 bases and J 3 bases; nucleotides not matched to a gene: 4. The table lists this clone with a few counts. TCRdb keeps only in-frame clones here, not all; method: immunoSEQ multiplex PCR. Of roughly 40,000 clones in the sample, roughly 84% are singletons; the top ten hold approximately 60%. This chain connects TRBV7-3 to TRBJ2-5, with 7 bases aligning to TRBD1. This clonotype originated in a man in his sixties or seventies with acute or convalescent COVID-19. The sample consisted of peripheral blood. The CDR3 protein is CASSFGDRKETQYF. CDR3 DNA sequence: TGTGCCAGCAGCTTCGGGGACAGAAAAGAGACCCAGTACTTC.